The rows below give T cell receptor beta chains drawn from one sample of a study of T cell responses to AZD1222 COVID-19 vaccine. Repertoires were generated with immunoSEQ multiplex PCR, while TCRdb's copy carries only in-frame clones and drops some. The table includes about 150,000 clones, roughly 91% detected once. Sequencing was performed on peripheral blood, taken 28 days after the second AZD1222 dose. These TCRs come from an adult who received the AZD1222 COVID-19 vaccine. CDR3s include the opening cysteine and the closing phenylalanine or tryptophan. Each record gives: D gene, J gene, V gene, clone size, CDR3 DNA, CDR3 protein. D genes are given only for firm matches. Some rows have no size entry. The others give once, few or many, or a class for an expanded clone.

>.|TRBJ2-2|TRBV28|once
TGTGCCAGTCATGACCGGGACACCTTATACACCGGGGAGCTGTTTTTT
CASHDRDTLYTGELFF
>.|TRBJ1-5|TRBV5-5|.
TGTGCCAGCAGCCGGACAGACAATCAGCCCCAGCATTTT
CASSRTDNQPQHF
>TRBD1|TRBJ1-5|TRBV4-1|.
TGCGCCAGCAGCCAATTACCGGGGACAGGTCTTTTGGTCGTCAATCAGCCCCAGCATTTT
CASSQLPGTGLLVVNQPQHF
>.|TRBJ1-1|TRBV21-1|.
TGTGCCAGCAGCAACGACCCGAACACTGAAGCTTTCTTT
CASSNDPNTEAFF
>.|TRBJ2-1|TRBV4-1|.
TGCGCCAGCAGCCAAGTCGCAGAGTACAATGAGCAGTTCTTC
CASSQVAEYNEQFF
>.|TRBJ1-3|TRBV24-1|.
TGTGCCACCAGTGACCGTTCTACCGGAAACACCATATATTTT
CATSDRSTGNTIYF
>.|TRBJ2-7|TRBV15|few
TGTGCCACCAGCAGTCCACAGGACCGCATGTACGAGCAGTACTTC
CATSSPQDRMYEQYF
>.|TRBJ1-6|TRBV19|.
TGTGCCAGTAGTATAGATGTGCGGGGTACGGCCCTCCACTTT
CASSIDVRGTALHF
>.|TRBJ1-1|TRBV18|.
TGTGCCAGCTCACCACCTAGTGTCGGCGACACTGAAGCTTTCTTT
CASSPPSVGDTEAFF
>TRBD2|TRBJ2-7|TRBV7-3|.
TGTGCCAGCAGCTTGGGGCTAGCGGGGGAGCAGTACTTC
CASSLGLAGEQYF